The present T cell receptor (beta chain) was sequenced within a study of molecular identifiers for immune sequencing clone quantification. TCRdb re-called the PCR reads with MiXCR, one entry per CDR3 protein. The sample has about half a million distinct CDR3 sequences, around 25% seen once. Naive CD8 T cells were sorted as CD8+CD4-CCR7+CD45RA+. In this sample, this clonotype turned up many times. CDR3 length: 15 amino acids. The V end was cut by 5 bases, the J end by 0 bases, with 13 bases between. Germline V lookup: CDR1 MDHEN, CDR2 SYDVKM. The sample consisted of naive CD8+ T cells from blood, with Jurkat cell RNA spiked in. Subset described: FACS-sorted CD8+CD4-CCR7+CD45RA+ naive T cells. The receptor was derived from a human donor in good health. Some libraries in this study had Jurkat cell RNA spiked in. V is TRBV28 and J is TRBJ1-1; unclear D gene. The CDR3 bases are TGTGCCAGCAGTCTTCCGGCGAATTTGAACACTGAAGCTTTCTTT. Amino acids: CASSLPANLNTEAFF.